Given below is one T cell receptor (beta chain) in context. Its cognate antigen is unknown. This sample was included in a study of shared clonotypes between healthy human individuals. Findings and caveats of the study: Few donors restricted represented genetic and exposure-history diversity.

From germline, CDR1 is LNHDA and CDR2 SQIVND (reference sequence). The CDR3 contains 14 residues. V shed 1 base, J shed 5 bases, and the junction held 3 bases outside the gene matches. Produced via immunoSEQ multiplex PCR; TCRdb's table is partial and in-frame only. The table includes 1,400,000 or so clones, about 98.5% detected once. The source material was naive CD4+ T cells sorted from blood. Subset noted: CD45RA+ positively selected. This receptor was taken from a man aged 30-40 years in good health. The chain employs TRBV19 and TRBJ2-5, with 8 bases aligning to TRBD2. The CDR3 loop is CASSIAGGIETQYF. DNA of the CDR3: TGTGCCAGTAGTATAGCGGGAGGGATTGAGACCCAGTACTTC.